Below are 25 T cell receptor beta chains sequenced from a single sample in a study of cytomegalovirus exposure and HLA in healthy donors. The study ran its PCR with 60 Vbeta and 13 Jbeta primers. Libraries were prepared by immunoSEQ multiplex PCR; TCRdb keeps only in-frame clonotypes and omits some of them. The sample lists 80,000 to 100,000 clones, about 81% seen once, with about 1.5% in the top ten. The sample comprised PBMCs. These receptor sequences come from a man aged 35-49 years in good health and CMV-seronegative.

The chain carries TRBV18 and TRBJ1-3; a weak D match, TRBD1 (6 bases). The CDR3 is made up of 15 amino acids. Trimming took 3 bases from V and 5 from J, leaving 14 bases between them. Germline V gene data show CDR1 as KGHSH and CDR2 as LQKENI. CDR3 nucleotide sequence: TGTGCCAGCTCACCTTTTCGGACAGACAGAAACACCATATATTTT. It encodes CASSPFRTDRNTIYF.

Only one count was recorded for this clone. The chain recombines TRBV4-1 with TRBJ1-1; D is undetermined. In germline, CDR1 is MGHRA, CDR2 YSYEKL. The CDR3 totals 12 residues. V was cut by 4 bases and J by 7 bases, with 10 bases left in between. The CDR3 DNA follows: TGCGCCAGCAGCCTTGACGGGGTTGAAGCTTTCTTT. Amino acids: CASSLDGVEAFF.

The rearrangement links TRBV6-5 to TRBJ2-7; 7 positions agree with TRBD1. Trimming removed 6 bases from V and 1 base from J; junction bases left unmatched: 3. The CDR3 is 13 amino acids. From germline, CDR1 is MNHEY and CDR2 SVGAGI. The CDR3 DNA reads as TGTGCCAGCAGCGACAGGGTATCCTACGAGCAGTACTTC. This sequence encodes CASSDRVSYEQYF.

The rearrangement joins TRBV18 to TRBJ1-3; D is perhaps TRBD1 (5 bases). The CDR3 totals 14 residues. Germline V CDR1 and CDR2: KGHSH, LQKENI. Trimming removed 3 bases from V and 6 bases from J, with 12 bases in between. This CDR3 is CASSPTRGENTIYF. For the CDR3, the DNA is TGTGCCAGCTCACCCACTCGGGGGGAAAACACCATATATTTT.

The chain has TRBV5-1 and TRBJ2-5; the match to TRBD1 covers 12 bases. This CDR3 spans 17 amino acids. V shed 2 bases, J shed 4 bases, and the junction held 9 bases outside the gene matches. Per germline, CDR1 SGHRS and CDR2 YFSETQ. The CDR3 DNA reads as TGCGCCAGCAGCTTAGACGGGACAGGGGGCTTGGGAGAGACCCAGTACTTC. This encodes CASSLDGTGGLGETQYF.

This chain uses TRBV6-5 with TRBJ2-4; D not certain. The CDR3 runs to 14 residues. Between the trimmed V and J ends, which lost 7 bases and 1 base, there was a span of 11 bases. CDR1 MNHEY and CDR2 SVGAGI come from the germline V gene. For the CDR3, the DNA is TGTGCCAGCAACCAGAGGTCGGCCAAAAACATTCAGTACTTC. Translating it yields CASNQRSAKNIQYF.

The chain carries TRBV9 and TRBJ2-1; unclear D gene. CDR1 is SGDLS and CDR2 is YYNGEE in the germline V gene. V was trimmed by 0 bases and J by 2 bases, leaving 3 bases between them. This CDR3 comprises 13 residues. In DNA, the CDR3 is TGTGCCAGCAGCGTAGCGGCCTACAATGAGCAGTTCTTC. This sequence encodes CASSVAAYNEQFF.

This clone was observed a handful of times. V usage is TRBV2 and J usage is TRBJ2-7, with 9 bases matching TRBD1. Germline CDR1 SNHLY, CDR2 FYNNEI. This CDR3 is built from 13 residues. The trim removed 8 bases at V and 5 bases at J, leaving 7 bases unmatched. CDR3 loop: CASEGQGNNEQYF. The CDR3 DNA is TGTGCCAGCGAGGGACAGGGAAATAACGAGCAGTACTTC.

DNA for the CDR3: TGTGCCAGTAGTATGAGCTGGACAGGCTACTACGAGCAGTACTTC. Translated, it gives CASSMSWTGYYEQYF. The V call is TRBV19, the J call TRBJ2-7; 7 nucleotides match TRBD1. In germline, CDR1 is LNHDA, CDR2 SQIVND (reference sequence). The V segment lost 3 bases and the J segment 3 bases; nucleotides outside the gene matches: 8. The CDR3 contains 15 residues. Supplemented by reference TRBV19 and TRBJ2-7, the full variable domain reads DGGITQSPKYLFRKEGQNVTLSCEQNLNHDAMYWYRQDPGQGLRLIYYSQIVNDFQKGDIAEGYSVSREKKESFPLTVTSAQKNPTAFYLCASSMSWTGYYEQYFGPGTRLTVT.

The chain has TRBV5-1 and TRBJ2-7; a weak D match, TRBD1 (5 bases). Trimming left V 0 bases short and J 3 bases short, with 10 bases between. Germline loops: CDR1 SGHRS, CDR2 YFSETQ. This CDR3 spans 14 amino acids. The chain's CDR3 is CASSLVQGSYEQYF. The DNA of the CDR3 is TGCGCCAGCAGCTTGGTTCAGGGAAGCTACGAGCAGTACTTC.

The gene calls are TRBV7-8 and TRBJ2-1; 12 positions agree with TRBD1. Germline assignment: CDR1 SGHVS and CDR2 FQNEAQ. Trimming cost V 5 bases and J 7 bases; bases outside gene matches: 6. This CDR3 contains 15 residues. The CDR3 nucleotides read TGTGCCAGCAGCGGGACAGGGGGCAGGAAAAATGAGCAGTTCTTC. Its protein is CASSGTGGRKNEQFF. Supplemented by reference TRBV7-8 and TRBJ2-1, the full variable domain reads GAGVSQSPRYKVAKRGQDVALRCDPISGHVSLFWYQQALGQGPEFLTYFQNEAQLDKSGLPSDRFFAERPEGSVSTLKIQRTQQEDSAVYLCASSGTGGRKNEQFFGPGTRLTVL.

The chain employs TRBV4-3 and TRBJ1-5, with a possible D match to TRBD1 (6 bases). Trimming left V 1 base short and J 4 bases short, with 20 bases between. This CDR3 comprises 18 residues. Per the germline V gene, CDR1 is LGHNA and CDR2 is YSLEER. CDR3 sequence: CASSQGFFDGRGNQPQHF. The CDR3 nucleotides are TGCGCCAGCAGCCAAGGTTTTTTTGATGGCAGGGGAAATCAGCCCCAGCATTTT.

This CDR3 reads CASSPRTGGSYEQYF. DNA of the CDR3: TGTGCCAGCAGCCCTCGGACAGGGGGTTCCTACGAGCAGTACTTC. The chain employs TRBV11-2 and TRBJ2-7; 10 bases map to TRBD1. Germline-derived CDR1 and CDR2 are SGHAT and FQNNGV. With 5 bases clipped from V and 1 base from J, the junction kept 5 bases outside the gene matches. This CDR3 contains 15 residues.

The V call is TRBV19, the J call TRBJ1-5; TRBD1 agrees at 7 bases. This CDR3 comprises 14 residues. Germline trimming cut 9 bases from V and 6 bases from J; bases unmatched to any gene: 11. Germline V CDR1 and CDR2: LNHDA, SQIVND (reference sequence). As DNA, the CDR3 is TGTGCCAGCACTTCCCACTCAGGGGGTCAGCCCCAGCATTTT. This codes for CASTSHSGGQPQHF. The full variable domain, with the rest looked up from reference TRBV19 and TRBJ1-5, is DGGITQSPKYLFRKEGQNVTLSCEQNLNHDAMYWYRQDPGQGLRLIYYSQIVNDFQKGDIAEGYSVSREKKESFPLTVTSAQKNPTAFYLCASTSHSGGQPQHFGDGTRLSIL.

This chain's CDR3 is CASSQKGARTKAFF. CDR3 coding DNA: TGCGCCAGCAGCCAAAAGGGGGCGCGAACGAAAGCTTTCTTT. The gene calls are TRBV4-3 and TRBJ1-1; 7 positions match TRBD1. CDR3 length: 14 amino acids. Germline-derived CDR1 and CDR2 are LGHNA and YSLEER. Losses at the gene ends were 2 bases for V and 9 bases for J; bases not matched to a gene: 9.

The chain is built from TRBV6-1 and TRBJ2-3; the match to TRBD1 covers 11 bases. This CDR3 spans 16 amino acids. Germline trimming cut 3 bases from V and 4 bases from J; bases unmatched to any gene: 6. Looked up from germline, CDR1 is MNHNS and CDR2 is SASEGT. The CDR3 loop is CASSDRGDRGADTQYF. CDR3 nucleotides: TGTGCCAGCAGTGATCGGGGGGACAGGGGGGCAGATACGCAGTATTTT.

The DNA of the CDR3 is TGTGCCAGCAGTCGACTACTTGCAACTAATGAAAAACTGTTTTTT. It is translated as CASSRLLATNEKLFF. The chain uses TRBV6-1 and TRBJ1-4; D gene ambiguous. In germline, CDR1 is MNHNS, CDR2 SASEGT. The CDR3 is 15 residues long. V lost 5 bases, J lost 0 bases, and 10 bases lay in between.

The chain carries TRBV6-4 and TRBJ2-2; 11 nucleotides line up with TRBD1. The CDR3 length is 15 residues. The junction had 10 bases not matched to a gene; V was cut back by 6 bases and J by 10 bases. Germline V gene lookup returns CDR1 MRHNA and CDR2 SNTAGT. In DNA form, the CDR3 reads TGTGCCAGCAGGGGACAGGGGGGATGGTTGGAGGAGCTGTTTTTT. Its protein product is CASRGQGGWLEELFF.

The chain is built from TRBV2 and TRBJ2-7; 10 bases agree with TRBD1. V lost 6 bases to trimming and J lost 5 bases; unmatched junction nucleotides: 7. This CDR3 is 14 amino acids long. Germline CDR1 reads SNHLY; CDR2 reads FYNNEI. The CDR3 loop reads CASRGTGVVNEQYF. The CDR3 nucleotides read TGTGCCAGCAGGGGGACAGGGGTTGTCAACGAGCAGTACTTC.

The J gene is TRBJ1-2, the V gene TRBV7-9; TRBD1 matches at 9 bases. In germline, CDR1 is SEHNR, CDR2 FQNEAQ (reference sequence). V trimming: 5 bases; J trimming: 10 bases; junction bases outside the gene matches: 11. The CDR3 length is 14 residues. Here the CDR3 reads CASSPRDRDCDYTF. DNA for the CDR3: TGTGCCAGCAGCCCTAGGGACAGGGACTGCGACTACACCTTC.

J is TRBJ1-1 and V is TRBV5-1; D is unresolved. The V and J ends lost 9 bases and 9 bases respectively, with 27 bases between them. CDR3 length equals 15 residues. Germline CDR1 and CDR2: SGHRS and YFSETQ. This CDR3 is CANRDYPVDWDKAFF. The CDR3 DNA reads TGCGCCAACCGTGACTACCCTGTTGACTGGGATAAAGCTTTCTTT.

The chain combines TRBV5-1 with TRBJ2-5, with no clear D. The end of the DNA aligns better with TRBJ2-7, so the J call may be wrong. The CDR3 consists of 13 residues. CDR1 is SGHRS and CDR2 is YFSETQ in the germline V gene. Here the CDR3 reads CASSWRFSYEQYF. DNA for the CDR3: TGCGCCAGCAGCTGGCGGTTCTCCTACGAGCAGTACTTC.

This rearrangement joins TRBV28 to TRBJ2-4; 7 bases match TRBD2. CDR1 is MDHEN, CDR2 SYDVKM, per germline. The CDR3 is 17 residues long. After removal of 5 bases from V and 0 bases from J, the junction contained 10 bases not matched to a gene. Here the CDR3 reads CASSVPAGRGAKNIQYF. In DNA form, the CDR3 reads TGTGCCAGCAGTGTTCCCGCAGGGAGGGGAGCCAAAAACATTCAGTACTTC. Full variable domain (outside the CDR3, taken from reference TRBV28 and TRBJ2-4): DVKVTQSSRYLVKRTGEKVFLECVQDMDHENMFWYRQDPGLGLRLIYFSYDVKMKEKGDIPEGYSVSREKKERFSLILESASTNQTSMYLCASSVPAGRGAKNIQYFGAGTRLSVL.

V usage is TRBV10-3 and J usage is TRBJ2-1, with D possibly TRBD2 on 6 matching bases. The CDR3 contains 15 residues. Deletions cut 4 bases from V and 6 bases from J, with 16 bases between. From germline, CDR1 is ENHRY and CDR2 SYGVKD. CDR3 nucleotides: TGTGCCATCAGTGGGGTTTCAGCGGGTCTCAATGAGCAGTTCTTC. Its translation is CAISGVSAGLNEQFF.

On this clone: A junction end diverges from the germline sequence, so it may reflect a read error. The V call is TRBV7-9, the J call TRBJ2-3, with 9 bases fitting TRBD1. The CDR3 is made up of 16 amino acids. Germline values: CDR1 SEHNR, CDR2 FQNEAQ (reference sequence). In DNA form, the CDR3 reads TGTTCCAGCAGAATAACCGGGACAGGGACGACAGATACGCAGTATTTT. Amino acids: CSSRITGTGTTDTQYF. Variable domain in full (rest from reference TRBV7-9 and TRBJ2-3): DTGVSQNPRHKITKRGQNVTFRCDPISEHNRLYWYRQTLGQGPEFLTYFQNEAQLEKSRLLSDRFSAERPKGSFSTLEIQRTEQGDSAMYLCSSRITGTGTTDTQYFGPGTRLTVL.